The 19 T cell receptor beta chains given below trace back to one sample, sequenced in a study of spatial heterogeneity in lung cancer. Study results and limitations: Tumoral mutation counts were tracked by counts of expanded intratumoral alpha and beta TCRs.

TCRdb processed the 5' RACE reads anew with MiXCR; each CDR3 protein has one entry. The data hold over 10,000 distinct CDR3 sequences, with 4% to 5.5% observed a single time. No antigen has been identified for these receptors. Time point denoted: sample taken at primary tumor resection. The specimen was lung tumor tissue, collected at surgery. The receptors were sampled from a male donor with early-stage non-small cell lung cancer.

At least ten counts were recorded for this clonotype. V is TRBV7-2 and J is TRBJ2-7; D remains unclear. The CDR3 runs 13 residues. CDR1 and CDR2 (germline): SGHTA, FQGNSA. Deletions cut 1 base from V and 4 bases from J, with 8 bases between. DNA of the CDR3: TGTGCCAGCAGCTTAGGTTCTAGATACGAGCAGTACTTC. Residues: CASSLGSRYEQYF. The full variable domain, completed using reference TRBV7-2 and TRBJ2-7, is GAGVSQSPSNKVTEKGKDVELRCDPISGHTALYWYRQSLGQGLEFLIYFQGNSAPDKSGLPSDRFSAERTGGSVSTLTIQRTQQEDSAVYLCASSLGSRYEQYFGPGTRLTVT.

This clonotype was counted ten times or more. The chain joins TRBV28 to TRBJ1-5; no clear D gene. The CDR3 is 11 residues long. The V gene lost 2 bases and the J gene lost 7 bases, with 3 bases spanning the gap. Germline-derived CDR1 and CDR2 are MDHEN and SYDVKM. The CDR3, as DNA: TGTGCCAGCAGTTTAGAACAGCCCCAGCATTTT. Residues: CASSLEQPQHF.

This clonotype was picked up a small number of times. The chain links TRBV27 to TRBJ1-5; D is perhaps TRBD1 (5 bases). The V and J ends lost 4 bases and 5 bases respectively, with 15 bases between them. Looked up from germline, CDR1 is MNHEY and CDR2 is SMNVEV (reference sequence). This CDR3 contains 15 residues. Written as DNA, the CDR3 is TGTGCCAGCAGTTACCTTGGCAGGGAGGATCAGCCCCAGCATTTT. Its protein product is CASSYLGREDQPQHF.

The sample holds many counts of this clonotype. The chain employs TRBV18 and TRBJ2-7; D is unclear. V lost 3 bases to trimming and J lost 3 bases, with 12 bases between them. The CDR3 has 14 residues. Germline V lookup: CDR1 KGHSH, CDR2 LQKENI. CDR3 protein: CASSPLSVSYEQYF. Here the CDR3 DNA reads TGTGCCAGCTCACCTTTGTCGGTAAGCTACGAGCAGTACTTC.

The CDR3 region is CASSEMAGNTGELFF. CDR3 nucleotides: TGTGCCAGCAGCGAAATGGCAGGGAACACCGGGGAGCTGTTTTTT. This rearrangement joins TRBV4-2 to TRBJ2-2; D uncertain. The V and J ends lost 5 bases and 1 base respectively, with 11 bases between them. The CDR3 is made up of 15 amino acids. Per germline, CDR1 LGHNA and CDR2 YNFKEQ.

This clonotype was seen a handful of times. CDR3 sequence reads: CASKFRENTEAFF. DNA for the CDR3: TGTGCCAGCAAGTTTCGGGAGAACACTGAAGCTTTCTTT. V usage is TRBV2 and J usage is TRBJ1-1; D call uncertain. The germline CDR1 and CDR2 sequences are SNHLY and FYNNEI. The CDR3 loop spans 13 amino acids. V lost 7 bases, J lost 1 base, and 10 bases lay in between.

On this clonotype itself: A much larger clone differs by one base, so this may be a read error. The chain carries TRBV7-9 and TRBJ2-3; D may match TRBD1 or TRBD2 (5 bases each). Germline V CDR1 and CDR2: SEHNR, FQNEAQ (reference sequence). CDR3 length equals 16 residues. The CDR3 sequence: CASSPGSSGFQDTQCF. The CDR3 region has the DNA TGTGCCAGCAGCCCAGGGAGTAGTGGTTTCCAAGATACGCAGTGTTTT.

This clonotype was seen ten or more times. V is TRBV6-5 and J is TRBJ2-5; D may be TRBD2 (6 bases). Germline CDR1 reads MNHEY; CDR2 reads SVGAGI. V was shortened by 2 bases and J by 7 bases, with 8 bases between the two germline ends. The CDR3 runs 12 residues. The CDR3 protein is CASSYGGLTQYF. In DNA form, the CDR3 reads TGTGCCAGCAGTTACGGGGGGTTGACCCAGTACTTC.

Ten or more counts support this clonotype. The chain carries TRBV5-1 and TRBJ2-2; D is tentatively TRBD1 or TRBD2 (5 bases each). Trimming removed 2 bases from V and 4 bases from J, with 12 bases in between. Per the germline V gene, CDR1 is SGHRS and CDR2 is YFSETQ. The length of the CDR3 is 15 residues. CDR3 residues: CASSFLRGGTGELFF. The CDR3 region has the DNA TGCGCCAGCAGCTTCCTGAGGGGCGGCACCGGGGAGCTGTTTTTT.

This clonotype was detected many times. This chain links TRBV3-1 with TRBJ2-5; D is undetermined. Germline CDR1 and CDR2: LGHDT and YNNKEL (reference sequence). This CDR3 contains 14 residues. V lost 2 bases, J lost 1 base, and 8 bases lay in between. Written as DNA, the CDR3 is TGTGCCAGCAGCCAAAAAGGAATCCAAGAGACCCAGTACTTC. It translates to CASSQKGIQETQYF.

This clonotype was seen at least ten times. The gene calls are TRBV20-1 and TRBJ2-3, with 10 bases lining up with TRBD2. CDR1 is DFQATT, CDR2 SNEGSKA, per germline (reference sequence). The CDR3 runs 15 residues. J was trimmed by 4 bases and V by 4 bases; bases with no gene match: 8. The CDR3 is CSAIDGTSVADTQYF. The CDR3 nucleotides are TGCAGTGCTATCGACGGGACTAGCGTCGCAGATACGCAGTATTTT.

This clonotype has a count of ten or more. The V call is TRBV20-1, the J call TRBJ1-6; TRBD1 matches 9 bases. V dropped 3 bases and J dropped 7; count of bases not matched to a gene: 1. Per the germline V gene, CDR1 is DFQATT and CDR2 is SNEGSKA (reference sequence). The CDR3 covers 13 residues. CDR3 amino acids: CSARGQGNSPLHF. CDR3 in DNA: TGCAGTGCTAGGGGACAGGGAAATTCACCCCTCCACTTT.

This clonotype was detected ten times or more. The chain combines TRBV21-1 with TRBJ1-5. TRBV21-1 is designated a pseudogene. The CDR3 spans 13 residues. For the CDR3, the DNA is TGTGCCAGCAGCAAAAAAGGAAATCAGCCCCAGCATTTT. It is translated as CASSKKGNQPQHF.

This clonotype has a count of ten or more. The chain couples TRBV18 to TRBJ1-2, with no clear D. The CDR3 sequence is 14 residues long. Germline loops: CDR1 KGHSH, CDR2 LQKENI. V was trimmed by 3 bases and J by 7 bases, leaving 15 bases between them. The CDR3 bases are TGTGCCAGCTCACCTCTCCGGGCTGCTGCTGGCTACACCTTC. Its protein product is CASSPLRAAAGYTF. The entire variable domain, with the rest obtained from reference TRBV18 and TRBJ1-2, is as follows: NAGVMQNPRHLVRRRGQEARLRCSPMKGHSHVYWYRQLPEEGLKFMVYLQKENIIDESGMPKERFSAEFPKEGPSILRIQQVVRGDSAAYFCASSPLRAAAGYTFGSGTRLTVV.

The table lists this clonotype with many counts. CDR3: CASSQDPGLADTGELFF. In DNA, the CDR3 is TGCGCCAGCAGCCAAGATCCGGGACTAGCGGACACCGGGGAGCTGTTTTTT. The chain combines TRBV4-3 with TRBJ2-2; 11 bases agree with TRBD2. V gave up 0 bases and J gave up 3 bases; unmatched junction bases: 3. Germline V gives CDR1 LGHNA, CDR2 YSLEER. This CDR3 contains 17 residues.

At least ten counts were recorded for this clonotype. This CDR3 is CASSEPGGKNIQYF. In DNA, the CDR3 is TGCGCCAGCAGTGAGCCAGGGGGCAAAAACATTCAGTACTTC. The chain carries TRBV10-2 and TRBJ2-4; 7 nucleotides align to TRBD1. The CDR3 totals 14 residues. Germline lookup yields CDR1 WSHSY and CDR2 SAAADI. Trimming cost V 2 bases and J 3 bases; bases outside gene matches: 1.

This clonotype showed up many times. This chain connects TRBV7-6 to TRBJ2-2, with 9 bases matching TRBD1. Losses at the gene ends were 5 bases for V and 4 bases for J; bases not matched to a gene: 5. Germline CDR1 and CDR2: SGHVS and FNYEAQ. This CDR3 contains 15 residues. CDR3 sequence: CASSPRTGATGELFF. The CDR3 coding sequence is TGTGCCAGCAGCCCAAGGACAGGGGCCACCGGGGAGCTGTTTTTT.

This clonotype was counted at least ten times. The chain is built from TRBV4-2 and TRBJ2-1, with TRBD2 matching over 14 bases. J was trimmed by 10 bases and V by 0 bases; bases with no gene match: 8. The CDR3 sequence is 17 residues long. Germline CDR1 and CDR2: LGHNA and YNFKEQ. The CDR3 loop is CASSQDPTSGGAGEQFF. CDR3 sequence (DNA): TGTGCCAGCAGCCAAGATCCGACTAGCGGGGGGGCGGGCGAGCAGTTCTTC.

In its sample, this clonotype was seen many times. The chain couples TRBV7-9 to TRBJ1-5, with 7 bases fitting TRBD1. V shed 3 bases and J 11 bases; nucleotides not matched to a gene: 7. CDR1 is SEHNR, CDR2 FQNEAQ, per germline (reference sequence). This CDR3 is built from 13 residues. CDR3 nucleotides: TGTGCCAGCAGCTTGGGACAGACTTTGGCCCAGCATTTT. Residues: CASSLGQTLAQHF.